This passage covers 21 T cell receptor beta chains from one sample sequenced in a study of spatial heterogeneity in lung cancer. Noted time point: blood at routine non-recurrence follow-up after resection. Each CDR3 protein gets one entry after TCRdb re-called the 5' RACE reads with MiXCR. The table shows 85,000 to 100,000 distinct CDR3 sequences, with 19% occurring only once. This specimen consisted of PBMCs, obtained at follow-up. The receptors originated from a male donor with early-stage non-small cell lung cancer.

The rearrangement links TRBV12-3 or TRBV12-4 to TRBJ1-5; no firm D call. CDR3 length: 14 residues. Deletions cut 6 bases from V and 1 base from J, with 10 bases between. The CDR3 DNA is TGTGCCAGCAGATCTGGTGGAAGCAATCAGCCCCAGCATTTT. This encodes CASRSGGSNQPQHF.

The V call is TRBV4-1, the J call TRBJ1-5; unclear D gene. The germline CDR1 and CDR2 sequences are MGHRA and YSYEKL. The CDR3 is made up of 15 amino acids. The V end was cut by 4 bases, the J end by 8 bases, with 18 bases between. CDR3 bases: TGCGCCAGCAGCCGAAATCAACGGGATCCGGAGCCCCAGCATTTT. Encoded protein: CASSRNQRDPEPQHF.

This clonotype was counted only a few times. CDR3 protein: CASSLVAGSVSEAFF. The CDR3 DNA follows: TGCGCCAGCAGCTTGGTGGCGGGATCGGTTTCTGAAGCTTTCTTT. J is TRBJ1-1 and V is TRBV5-1; unclear D gene. This CDR3 contains 15 residues. Trimming shortened V by 0 bases and J by 6 bases, and 15 bases separated the two germline ends. In germline, CDR1 is SGHRS, CDR2 YFSETQ.

Only a few counts were recorded for this clonotype. The gene calls are TRBV9 and TRBJ2-3, with TRBD2 identical over 14 bases. With V trimmed by 4 bases and J by 5 bases, 27 bases remained unmatched. Germline V gene lookup returns CDR1 SGDLS and CDR2 YYNGEE. This CDR3 is 23 amino acids long. The CDR3 nucleotides read TGTGCCAGCAGCCGGGCCGGGACAGGCACATTGTGGGGACTAGCGGGAGACGGAGATACGCAGTATTTT. Protein sequence: CASSRAGTGTLWGLAGDGDTQYF.

The CDR3 sequence is CASSSIDIAGPTDTQYF. CDR3 DNA: TGTGCCAGCAGTTCGATCGACATAGCGGGGCCCACAGATACGCAGTATTTT. V usage is TRBV27 and J usage is TRBJ2-3; TRBD2 aligns across 8 bases. V shed 4 bases and J 2 bases; nucleotides not matched to a gene: 11. The CDR3 loop spans 17 amino acids. CDR1 and CDR2 (germline): MNHEY, SMNVEV (reference sequence).

This clonotype turned up a few times. This chain connects TRBV6-5 to TRBJ2-3, with D unclear. The CDR3 contains 14 residues. V lost 7 bases and J 0 bases, leaving 11 bases between the germline ends. CDR1 and CDR2 from the germline V gene are MNHEY and SVGAGI. CDR3 loop: CASKQTASTDTQYF. CDR3 sequence (DNA): TGTGCCAGCAAGCAGACGGCTAGCACAGATACGCAGTATTTT.

The chain recombines TRBV28 with TRBJ2-5; 8 bases are shared with TRBD2. The CDR3 is 15 residues long. The germline CDR1 and CDR2 sequences are MDHEN and SYDVKM. The ends lost 6 bases at V and 2 bases at J; junction bases unmatched: 8. The chain's CDR3 is CASRSGGGNQETQYF. The CDR3 coding sequence is TGTGCCAGCAGGTCCGGGGGGGGCAATCAAGAGACCCAGTACTTC.

This clonotype has only a few counts. The chain employs TRBV11-2 and TRBJ2-5; D gene ambiguous. In germline, CDR1 is SGHAT, CDR2 FQNNGV. Trimming stripped 2 bases from V and 7 bases from J, with 14 bases between. The CDR3 contains 14 residues. CDR3 sequence: CASSLIGISWTQYF. The CDR3 nucleotides are TGTGCCAGCAGCTTAATAGGGATAAGTTGGACCCAGTACTTC.

This clonotype has just a few counts. The chain carries TRBV24-1 and TRBJ2-1, with 10 bases identical to TRBD2. The CDR3 loop spans 15 amino acids. Germline CDR1 reads KGHDR; CDR2 reads SFDVKD. V shed 4 bases, J shed 7 bases, and the junction held 6 bases outside the gene matches. The CDR3 is CATSDRTSGPNEQFF. The DNA of the CDR3 is TGTGCCACCAGTGACAGGACTAGCGGACCGAATGAGCAGTTCTTC.

V gene TRBV7-9 combines with J gene TRBJ2-7, with 11 nucleotides matching TRBD2. The trim removed 5 bases at V and 7 bases at J, leaving 10 bases unmatched. This CDR3 has 15 amino acids. Germline V gene data show CDR1 as SEHNR and CDR2 as FQNEAQ (reference sequence). The CDR3 sequence: CASSIRLAGPGEQYF. In DNA form, the CDR3 reads TGTGCCAGCAGCATAAGACTAGCGGGACCCGGAGAGCAGTACTTC. Complete variable domain (other parts from reference TRBV7-9 and TRBJ2-7): DTGVSQNPRHKITKRGQNVTFRCDPISEHNRLYWYRQTLGQGPEFLTYFQNEAQLEKSRLLSDRFSAERPKGSFSTLEIQRTEQGDSAMYLCASSIRLAGPGEQYFGPGTRLTVT.

Comments on this clonotype: This may come from a read error, since a much larger clone is one base off. The V call is TRBV5-5, the J call TRBJ2-5; possibly TRBD2 for D (7 bases). CDR1 is SGHKS and CDR2 is YYEKEE in the germline V gene (reference sequence). CDR3 length: 17 amino acids. Trimming stripped 4 bases from V and 3 bases from J, with 22 bases between. The CDR3 reads CASSARGGGIGEETQYF. Here the CDR3 DNA reads TGTGCCAGCAGCGCTCGCGGGGGCGGGATAGGGGAAGAGACCCAGTACTTC.

This clonotype has ten or more counts. V and J are TRBV6-2 or TRBV6-3 and TRBJ1-2, with D possibly being TRBD1 (5 bases). The CDR3 runs to 13 residues. Trimming removed 6 bases at V and 4 bases at J, with 12 bases between. The V gene's germline CDR1 is MNHEY and CDR2 SVGEGT. The CDR3 loop is CASSQTVSYGYTF. CDR3 DNA: TGTGCCAGCAGCCAGACAGTCAGCTATGGCTACACCTTC.

The genes are TRBV7-9 and TRBJ2-3, with 10 positions matching TRBD1. Germline V gene lookup returns CDR1 SEHNR and CDR2 FQNEAQ (reference sequence). The CDR3 contains 17 residues. The J segment lost 1 base and the V segment lost 5 bases, leaving 9 bases of the junction unmatched. The DNA of the CDR3 is TGTGCCAGCAGCCCACGCCTGGGGACAGGGGGCACAGATACGCAGTATTTT. Its protein is CASSPRLGTGGTDTQYF.

The V gene is TRBV5-5, the J gene TRBJ2-7, with D maybe TRBD2 (5 bases). CDR3 length: 13 residues. Germline CDR1 is SGHKS and CDR2 is YYEKEE (reference sequence). V was shortened by 4 bases and J by 10 bases, with 18 bases between the two germline ends. The CDR3 sequence is CASSALAGREQYV. Here the CDR3 DNA reads TGTGCCAGCAGCGCCCTAGCTGGGAGAGAACAGTACGTC.

This clonotype appeared a few times. The chain joins TRBV20-1 to TRBJ2-7, with D possibly TRBD1 on 6 matching bases. Germline V gives CDR1 DFQATT, CDR2 SNEGSKA (reference sequence). The CDR3 is 18 residues long. Trimming took 0 bases from V and 10 from J, leaving 31 bases between them. CDR3 amino acids: CSARDPNKQDRSGTRQYF. The DNA for the CDR3 is TGCAGTGCTAGAGACCCTAACAAGCAGGACAGATCCGGTACGAGACAGTACTTC.

This clonotype was counted a few times. The V and J genes are TRBV7-2 and TRBJ2-2; no firm D call. CDR1 SGHTA and CDR2 FQGNSA come from the germline V gene. This CDR3 has 14 amino acids. V lost 0 bases to trimming and J lost 5 bases, with 7 bases between them. Written as DNA, the CDR3 is TGTGCCAGCAGCTTAGCGATTAAGACCGGGGAGCTGTTTTTT. As protein: CASSLAIKTGELFF. Combining the CDR3 with reference TRBV7-2 and TRBJ2-2 gives the whole variable domain GAGVSQSPSNKVTEKGKDVELRCDPISGHTALYWYRQSLGQGLEFLIYFQGNSAPDKSGLPSDRFSAERTGGSVSTLTIQRTQQEDSAVYLCASSLAIKTGELFFGEGSRLTVL.

Within the sample, this clonotype is medium-sized. The V gene is TRBV27, the J gene TRBJ2-1; D possibly corresponds to TRBD1 (5 bases). Looked up from germline, CDR1 is MNHEY and CDR2 is SMNVEV (reference sequence). This CDR3 comprises 14 residues. V gave up 5 bases and J gave up 3 bases, with 11 bases separating them. CDR3 sequence: CASSIGAGYNEQFF. The CDR3 DNA sequence: TGTGCCAGCAGTATTGGGGCCGGCTACAATGAGCAGTTCTTC.

This clonotype was detected a few times. The gene calls are TRBV25-1 and TRBJ2-1, with TRBD1 identical over 7 bases. CDR3 size: 13 residues. Trimming took 6 bases from V and 4 from J; bases not matched to a gene: 3. Germline V gene lookup returns CDR1 MGHDK and CDR2 SYGVNS. CDR3 bases: TGTGCCAGCAGAGGACAGGTTTACAATGAGCAGTTCTTC. This sequence encodes CASRGQVYNEQFF.

J is TRBJ1-5 and V is TRBV6-6, with D tentatively TRBD1 (5 bases). V was trimmed by 6 bases and J by 6 bases, leaving 18 bases between them. This CDR3 is 15 amino acids long. From germline, CDR1 is MNHNY and CDR2 SVGAGI (reference sequence). The CDR3 is CASSNRRGVAQPQHF. Here the CDR3 DNA reads TGTGCCAGCAGCAACCGGAGAGGGGTTGCTCAGCCCCAGCATTTT.

V usage is TRBV20-1 and J usage is TRBJ2-1, with D perhaps matching TRBD1 (5 bases). The V and J ends lost 2 bases and 1 base respectively, with 6 bases between them. Per germline, CDR1 DFQATT and CDR2 SNEGSKA (reference sequence). This CDR3 has 13 amino acids. The chain's CDR3 is CSARQGSYNEQFF. The CDR3 DNA reads TGCAGTGCTAGACAGGGATCCTACAATGAGCAGTTCTTC.

This clonotype was counted at least ten times. The chain combines TRBV12-3 or TRBV12-4 with TRBJ2-3; 7 nucleotides agree with TRBD1. Trimming cost V 5 bases and J 5 bases; bases outside gene matches: 1. The CDR3 contains 12 residues. CDR3 bases: TGTGCCAGCAGTCACAGGGGAGATACGCAGTATTTT. Its translation: CASSHRGDTQYF.